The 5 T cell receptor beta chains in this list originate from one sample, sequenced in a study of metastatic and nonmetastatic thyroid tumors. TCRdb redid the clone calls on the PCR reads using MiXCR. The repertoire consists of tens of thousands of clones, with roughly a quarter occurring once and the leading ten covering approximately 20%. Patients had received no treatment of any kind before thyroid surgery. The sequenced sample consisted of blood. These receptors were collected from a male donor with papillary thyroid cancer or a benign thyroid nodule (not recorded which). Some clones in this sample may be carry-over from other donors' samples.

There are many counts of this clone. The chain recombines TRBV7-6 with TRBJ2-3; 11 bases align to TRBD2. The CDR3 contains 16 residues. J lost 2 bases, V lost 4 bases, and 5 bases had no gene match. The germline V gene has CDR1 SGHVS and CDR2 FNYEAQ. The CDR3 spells CASSSWTSGPTDTQYF. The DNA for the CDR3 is TGTGCCAGCAGCTCTTGGACTAGCGGGCCCACAGATACGCAGTATTTT.

The CDR3 loop reads CASRGCWASDNEQFF. CDR3 nucleotides: TGTGCCAGCAGGGGTTGTTGGGCTAGCGACAATGAGCAGTTCTTC. The V and J genes are TRBV6-2 or TRBV6-3 and TRBJ2-1; D perhaps matches TRBD2 (6 bases). The V and J ends lost 6 bases and 5 bases respectively, with 17 bases between them. The CDR3 is made up of 15 amino acids. From germline, CDR1 is MNHEY and CDR2 SVGEGT.

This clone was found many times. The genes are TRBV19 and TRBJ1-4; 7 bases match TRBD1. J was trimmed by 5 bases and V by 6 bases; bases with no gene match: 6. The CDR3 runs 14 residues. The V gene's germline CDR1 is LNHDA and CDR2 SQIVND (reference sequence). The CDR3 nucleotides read TGTGCCAGTAGCCCGGGACAGCCAAATGAAAAACTGTTTTTT. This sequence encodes CASSPGQPNEKLFF.

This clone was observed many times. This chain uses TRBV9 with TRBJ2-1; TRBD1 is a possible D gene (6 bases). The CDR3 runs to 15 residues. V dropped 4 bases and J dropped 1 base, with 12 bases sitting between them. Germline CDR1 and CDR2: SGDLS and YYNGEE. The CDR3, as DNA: TGTGCCAGCAGCCCTACGAGGGGGTCCTACAATGAGCAGTTCTTC. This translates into CASSPTRGSYNEQFF.

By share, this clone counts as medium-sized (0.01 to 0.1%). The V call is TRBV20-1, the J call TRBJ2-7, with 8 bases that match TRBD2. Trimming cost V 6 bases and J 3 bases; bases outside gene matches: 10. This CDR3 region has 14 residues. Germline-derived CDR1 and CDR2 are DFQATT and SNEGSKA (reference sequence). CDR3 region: CSAPGFSGSYEQYF. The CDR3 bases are TGCAGTGCACCCGGGTTCAGCGGGAGCTACGAGCAGTACTTC.